This record looks at one TCR beta chain sequence and its context. Its antigen is still unknown. CD8 cells classed as naive were CD45RO-negative and positively selected for CCR7, excluding terminally differentiated effector memory CD45RA+ cells. Everyone who donated was a Caucasian adult who lived in Nashville, Tennessee. V was clipped by 1 base and J by 6 bases, with 11 bases between them. This CDR3 has 14 residues. Germline V CDR1 and CDR2: LNHNV, YYDKDF (reference sequence). This specimen comes from a study of shared clonotypes between healthy human individuals. Study-wide results and caveats: Clonotypes that were shared across a handful of donors made up approximately 5% of naive CD4 clonotypes. Larger estimated richness was generally seen in naive subsets than in memory subsets.

Genomic DNA of every subset was divided equally among multiple immunoSEQ plates. Repertoires were generated with immunoSEQ multiplex PCR, while TCRdb's copy carries only in-frame clones and drops some. Altogether roughly 2,000,000 clones are present, roughly 95% being singletons, with the ten largest covering under 1.5%. The chain employs TRBV15 and TRBJ2-3, with D perhaps TRBD2 (6 bases). Sequencing was done on a sample of naive CD8+ T cells sorted from blood. This receptor was taken from a young man in good health. CDR3 bases: TGTGCCACCAGCAGAGGCGGGGAGGCGGATACGCAGTATTTT. Amino acid sequence: CATSRGGEADTQYF.